This T cell receptor (beta chain) originates from a study of T cell repertoires in cytomegalovirus infection. Turning to the study itself: The authors relied on CMV epitopes, both recently identified HLA-C-restricted and well-studied HLA-B-restricted. Based on public TCR beta signatures, there were indications of CMV infection and of a matching HLA type. Whole-study results and caveats: CMV-specific TCR beta clonotypes restricted by HLA-C dominated the ex vivo response. Totalled public TCR beta family frequency picked out people who carried CMV plus the relevant HLA.

Each CDR3 protein is one row after TCRdb ran MiXCR on the reads. The sample contains hundreds of thousands of distinct CDR3 sequences, around 31% of which appear only once. In the case of this clonotype: Its cognate antigen is unknown.

The sequencing here drew on cultured PBMCs, taken from culture after CMV antigen stimulation. The clonotype was recovered from a human donor in good health (CMV status not recorded). Some clones in this sample may be carry-over from other donors' samples.

The CDR3 region is CATQRGAAQYF. In nucleotides, the CDR3 is TGTGCCACCCAACGGGGGGCGGCGCAGTATTTT. The rearrangement links TRBV2 to TRBJ2-3, with D possibly matching TRBD2 (7 bases). V lost 10 bases to trimming and J lost 10 bases, with 15 bases between them. CDR1 and CDR2 (germline): SNHLY, FYNNEI. This CDR3 spans 11 amino acids. Looking up the rest from reference TRBV2 and TRBJ2-3 gives the full variable domain: EPEVTQTPSHQVTQMGQEVILRCVPISNHLYFYWYRQILGQKVEFLVSFYNNEISEKSEIFDDQFSVERPDGSNFTLKIRSTKLEDSAMYFCATQRGAAQYFGPGTRLTVL.